The 8 T cell receptor beta chains given below trace back to one sample, sequenced in a study of T cell repertoires in cytomegalovirus infection. One entry per CDR3 protein, called by TCRdb with MiXCR from the reads. The table records tens of thousands of distinct CDR3 sequences, approximately 36% of them present only once. For these TCRs, the target antigens are not known. The source material was PBMCs, sequenced either directly or after in vitro stimulation (not recorded which). The origin of the receptors is a human donor in good health (CMV status not recorded). Some clones in this sample may be carry-over from other donors' samples.

The chain joins TRBV5-6 to TRBJ1-2; 7 nucleotides match TRBD1. Germline V gene lookup returns CDR1 SGHDT and CDR2 YYEEEE. The CDR3 sequence is 15 residues long. J lost 6 bases, V lost 2 bases, and 10 bases had no gene match. The CDR3 is CASSFGTGVTNGYTF. The CDR3 DNA is TGTGCCAGCAGCTTCGGAACAGGGGTTACTAATGGCTACACCTTC.

The V call is TRBV20-1, the J call TRBJ1-1; 8 bases align to TRBD1. Germline values: CDR1 DFQATT, CDR2 SNEGSKA (reference sequence). This CDR3 spans 13 amino acids. With V trimmed by 5 bases and J by 4 bases, 6 bases remained unmatched. In DNA, the CDR3 is TGCAGTGCTGCCAGGGGGCAATTCACTGAAGCTTTCTTT. Translating it yields CSAARGQFTEAFF.

In its sample, this clonotype was seen a few times. This sequence joins TRBV29-1 and TRBJ1-2; D is possibly TRBD1 (6 bases). Trimming cost V 6 bases and J 4 bases, with 15 bases left between them. This CDR3 contains 13 residues. The germline V gene encodes CDR1 SQVTM and CDR2 ANQGSEA. The DNA for the CDR3 is TGCAGCGTAGGGGACATTGACCTCTATGGCTACACCTTC. As protein: CSVGDIDLYGYTF. Complete variable domain (other parts from reference TRBV29-1 and TRBJ1-2): SAVISQKPSRDICQRGTSLTIQCQVDSQVTMMFWYRQQPGQSLTLIATANQGSEATYESGFVIDKFPISRPNLTFSTLTVSNMSPEDSSIYLCSVGDIDLYGYTFGSGTRLTVV.

J is TRBJ2-7 and V is TRBV15, with 8 bases fitting TRBD2. Germline V CDR1 and CDR2: LNHNV, YYDKDF (reference sequence). V gave up 5 bases and J gave up 3 bases; unmatched junction bases: 3. CDR3 length: 13 amino acids. DNA of the CDR3: TGTGCCACCAGCCGGGGGGGTTACTACGAGCAGTACTTC. It translates to CATSRGGYYEQYF.

The chain couples TRBV7-2 to TRBJ2-7; 9 nucleotides match TRBD2. The CDR3 has 16 amino acids. Germline CDR1 is SGHTA and CDR2 is FQGNSA. V gave up 3 bases and J gave up 5 bases; unmatched junction bases: 11. The CDR3 loop is CASSFSGGPNTNEQYF. Written as DNA, the CDR3 is TGTGCCAGCAGCTTTAGCGGGGGCCCCAATACCAACGAGCAGTACTTC.

DNA for the CDR3: TGTGCCATCGGCGGGGCTAGCGGAGATACGCAGTATTTT. This encodes CAIGGASGDTQYF. The chain couples TRBV10-3 to TRBJ2-3; 7 bases align to TRBD2. V shed 8 bases, J shed 5 bases, and the junction held 7 bases outside the gene matches. The germline CDR1 and CDR2 sequences are ENHRY and SYGVKD. The CDR3 is 13 amino acids.

This clonotype was detected a few times. The chain combines TRBV7-2 with TRBJ2-1, with D maybe TRBD2 (5 bases). The germline V gene encodes CDR1 SGHTA and CDR2 FQGNSA. The CDR3 runs 15 residues. V shed 5 bases and J shed 7 bases, with 18 bases lying between them. The CDR3 reads CASSPAGGAWNEQFF. CDR3 nucleotides: TGTGCCAGCAGCCCAGCCGGAGGAGCCTGGAATGAGCAGTTCTTC. Variable domain in full (rest from reference TRBV7-2 and TRBJ2-1): GAGVSQSPSNKVTEKGKDVELRCDPISGHTALYWYRQSLGQGLEFLIYFQGNSAPDKSGLPSDRFSAERTGGSVSTLTIQRTQQEDSAVYLCASSPAGGAWNEQFFGPGTRLTVL.

The CDR3 reads CASSYTSSGANVLTF. The CDR3 coding sequence is TGTGCCAGCAGTTACACTTCCTCTGGGGCCAACGTCCTGACTTTC. The chain uses TRBV6-5 and TRBJ2-6; D gene uncertain. V was clipped by 2 bases and J by 0 bases, with 5 bases between them. Germline-derived CDR1 and CDR2 are MNHEY and SVGAGI. This CDR3 contains 15 residues.